This T cell receptor beta chain was sequenced in a study of control samples from healthy donors and cancer patients. Trimming pared 4 bases from V and 7 bases from J, leaving 5 bases between. This CDR3 spans 12 amino acids. Germline assignment: CDR1 KGHSH and CDR2 LQKENI. TCRdb keeps only in-frame clones here, not all; method: immunoSEQ multiplex PCR. The sample includes 170,000 or so clones, 85% to 95% seen only once; the top ten take almost 1.5%. The V and J genes are TRBV18 and TRBJ1-6, with unresolved D. The source material was blood. This receptor was obtained from a man younger than 30 in good health. The CDR3, as DNA: TGTGCCAGCTCACTTTGGAATTCACCCCTCCACTTT. This encodes CASSLWNSPLHF.